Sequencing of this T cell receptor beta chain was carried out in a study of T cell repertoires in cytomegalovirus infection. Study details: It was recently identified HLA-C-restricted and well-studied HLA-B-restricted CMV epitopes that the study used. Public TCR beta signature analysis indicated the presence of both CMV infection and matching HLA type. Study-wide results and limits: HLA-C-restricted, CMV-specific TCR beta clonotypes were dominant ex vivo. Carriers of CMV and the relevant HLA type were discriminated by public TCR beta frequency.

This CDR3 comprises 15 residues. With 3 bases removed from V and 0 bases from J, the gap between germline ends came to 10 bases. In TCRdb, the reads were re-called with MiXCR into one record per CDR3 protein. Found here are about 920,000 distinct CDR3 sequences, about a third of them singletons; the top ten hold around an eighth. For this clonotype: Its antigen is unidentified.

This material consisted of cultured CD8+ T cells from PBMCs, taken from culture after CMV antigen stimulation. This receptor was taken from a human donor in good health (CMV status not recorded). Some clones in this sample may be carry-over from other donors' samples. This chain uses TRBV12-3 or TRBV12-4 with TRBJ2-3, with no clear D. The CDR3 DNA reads TGTGCCAGCAGTTTTCTAACGGCGAGCACAGATACGCAGTATTTT. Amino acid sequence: CASSFLTASTDTQYF.